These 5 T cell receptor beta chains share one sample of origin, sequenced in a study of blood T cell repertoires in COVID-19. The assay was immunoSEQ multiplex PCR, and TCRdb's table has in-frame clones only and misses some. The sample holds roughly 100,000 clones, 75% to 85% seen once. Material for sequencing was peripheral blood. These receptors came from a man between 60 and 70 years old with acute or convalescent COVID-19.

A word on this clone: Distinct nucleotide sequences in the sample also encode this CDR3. The CDR3 sequence is CASSLGQINEQFF. The CDR3 DNA reads as TGCGCCAGCAGCCTGGGACAGATCAATGAGCAGTTCTTC. The chain has TRBV5-1 and TRBJ2-1; TRBD1 matches at 7 bases. Germline lookup yields CDR1 SGHRS and CDR2 YFSETQ. This CDR3 region has 13 residues. V lost 4 bases and J lost 6; bases outside the gene matches: 4.

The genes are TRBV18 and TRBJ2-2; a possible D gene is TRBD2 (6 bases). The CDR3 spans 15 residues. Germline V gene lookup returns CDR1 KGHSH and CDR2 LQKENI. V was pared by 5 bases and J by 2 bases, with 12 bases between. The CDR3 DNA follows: TGTGCCAGCTCATCCGGGACTTCTAACACCGGGGAGCTGTTTTTT. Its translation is CASSSGTSNTGELFF.

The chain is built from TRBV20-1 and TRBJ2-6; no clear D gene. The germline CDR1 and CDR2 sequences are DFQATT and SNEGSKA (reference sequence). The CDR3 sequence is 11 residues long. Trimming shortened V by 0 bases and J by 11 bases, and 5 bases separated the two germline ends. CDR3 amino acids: CSARDIHVLTF. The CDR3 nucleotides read TGCAGTGCTAGAGATATCCACGTCCTGACTTTC.

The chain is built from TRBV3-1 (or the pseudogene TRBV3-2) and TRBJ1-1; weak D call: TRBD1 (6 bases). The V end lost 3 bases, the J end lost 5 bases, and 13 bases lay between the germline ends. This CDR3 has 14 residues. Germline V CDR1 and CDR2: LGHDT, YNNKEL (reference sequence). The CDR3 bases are TGTGCCAGCAGCCAGGGGGGGGGCTTTACTGAAGCTTTCTTT. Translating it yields CASSQGGGFTEAFF.

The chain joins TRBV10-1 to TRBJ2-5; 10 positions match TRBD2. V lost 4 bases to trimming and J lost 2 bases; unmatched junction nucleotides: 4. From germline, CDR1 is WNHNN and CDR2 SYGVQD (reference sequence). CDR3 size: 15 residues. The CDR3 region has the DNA TGCGCCAGCAGTGGAGGACTAGCGGTACAAGAGACCCAGTACTTC. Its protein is CASSGGLAVQETQYF.